This TCR beta chain was observed in a study of human T cells and chemical hapten exposure. Across the whole study: Among samples, TCR yields varied mainly because of small differences in pooled library volume.

The germline V gene encodes CDR1 SGHKS and CDR2 YYEKEE (reference sequence). The CDR3 has 13 residues. Unique molecular identifiers were attached to individual cDNA molecules during library preparation. TCRdb re-analysed the 5' RACE reads in MiXCR, keeping a single row per CDR3 protein. The sample lists about 81,000 distinct CDR3 sequences; more than 7.5% were seen once. RNA extraction used unfractionated whole blood as the source of total RNA. Turning to this clonotype: A clone one base away is much larger, so this may be a read error.

The rearrangement links TRBV5-5 to TRBJ1-2; possibly TRBD1 for D (5 bases). The clonotype was recovered from a male donor in good health. The CDR3 region is CASSSDTSYGDTF. As DNA, the CDR3 is TGTGCCAGCAGCTCGGACACGAGCTATGGCGACACCTTC.